This is a list of T cell receptor beta chains from one sample in a study of CD8+CD57+ T cells in acquired aplastic anemia. TCRdb reprocessed the reads with MiXCR, giving one entry per CDR3 protein. This table has 250,000 to 300,000 distinct CDR3 sequences, roughly three fifths appearing once. Sequencing was carried out using sorted CD4+, CD8+, or CD8+CD57+ T cells (not recorded which) from PBMCs. These receptors came from a human donor with severe aplastic anemia or a healthy control (not recorded which). Both conserved end residues are part of each CDR3. A D gene is named only where the DNA matches it firmly. Where a row states a size, it is once, few, many or the class of an expanded clone; other rows omit it.

J gene | D gene | clone size | V gene | CDR3 protein | CDR3 DNA
TRBJ2-3 | - | - | TRBV20-1 | CSAREGLDTQYF | TGCAGTGCTAGAGAGGGGCTGGATACGCAGTATTTT
TRBJ1-2 | TRBD1 | - | TRBV10-3 | CASTRDRGPPNYGYTF | TGTGCCAGCACCCGGGACAGGGGGCCCCCTAACTATGGCTACACCTTC
TRBJ2-3 | - | - | TRBV7-9 | CASKGPRTDTQYF | TGTGCCAGCAAAGGACCTAGAACAGATACGCAGTATTTT
TRBJ1-2 | TRBD1 | few | TRBV10-3 | CAITHDRGAGYTF | TGTGCCATCACCCACGACAGGGGGGCTGGCTACACCTTC
TRBJ2-3 | - | - | TRBV7-8 | CASNLPGLDTDTQYF | TGTGCCAGCAACCTACCGGGACTCGACACAGATACGCAGTATTTT
TRBJ2-7 | - | many | TRBV7-8 | CASSSSGIQDYEQYF | TGTGCCAGCAGCTCCTCAGGGATTCAGGACTACGAGCAGTACTTC
TRBJ2-5 | - | many | TRBV5-8 | CASSPDWGGQETQYF | TGTGCCAGCAGCCCCGATTGGGGCGGGCAAGAGACCCAGTACTTC
TRBJ1-5 | - | - | TRBV5-4 | CASSSYKSGNQPQHF | TGTGCCAGCAGCTCATATAAGTCGGGCAATCAGCCCCAGCATTTT
TRBJ1-1 | TRBD1 | once | TRBV7-9 | CASSSQGAYTEAFF | TGTGCCAGCAGTTCCCAGGGGGCCTACACTGAAGCTTTCTTT
TRBJ1-2 | - | many | TRBV12-3/TRBV12-4 | CASRTTGALNYGYTF | TGTGCCAGCAGGACTACAGGAGCCCTTAACTATGGCTACACCTTC
TRBJ1-2 | - | - | TRBV10-3 | CAISSGYGYTF | TGTGCCATCAGTTCCGGTTATGGCTACACCTTC
TRBJ2-1 | - | once | TRBV2 | CATLKSGPNNEQFF | TGTGCCACCCTTAAGAGCGGGCCTAACAATGAGCAGTTCTTC
TRBJ1-6 | - | many | TRBV19 | CASSIEDRGSSPLHF | TGTGCCAGTAGTATAGAGGACCGAGGAAGTTCACCCCTCCACTTT
TRBJ1-1 | - | few | TRBV12-3/TRBV12-4 | CASSYSAFEAFF | TGTGCCAGCAGCTACAGCGCCTTTGAAGCTTTCTTT
TRBJ1-1 | TRBD1 | once | TRBV10-2 | CASKGDRPNTEAFF | TGCGCCAGCAAGGGGGACAGGCCGAACACTGAAGCTTTCTTT
TRBJ1-5 | - | - | TRBV24-1 | CATSEKGRQPQHF | TGTGCCACCAGTGAAAAAGGCCGACAGCCCCAGCATTTT
TRBJ1-1 | TRBD1 | many | TRBV6-5 | CASSYSLGTAEAFF | TGTGCCAGCAGTTACTCCCTCGGGACAGCTGAAGCTTTCTTT
TRBJ2-7 | - | many | TRBV7-2 | CASSSSPYEQYF | TGTGCCAGCAGTTCCTCCCCCTACGAGCAGTACTTC
TRBJ2-1 | TRBD2 | - | TRBV2 | CASSATGGVYNEQFF | TGTGCCAGCAGTGCGACGGGGGGGGTGTACAATGAGCAGTTCTTC
TRBJ1-6 | - | - | TRBV19 | CASSIRRRDNSPLHF | TGTGCCAGTAGTATAAGGCGGCGGGACAATTCACCCCTCCACTTT
TRBJ2-7 | TRBD1 | - | TRBV5-1 | CASSLGDRSHEQYF | TGCGCCAGCAGCTTGGGGGACAGGTCCCACGAGCAGTACTTC
TRBJ2-1 | TRBD1 | - | TRBV10-3 | CAISEGQGGNEQFF | TGTGCCATCAGTGAGGGACAGGGGGGCAATGAGCAGTTCTTC
TRBJ2-3 | - | - | TRBV2 | CASSEVRELGTDTQYF | TGTGCCAGCAGTGAAGTTCGGGAGCTGGGCACAGATACGCAGTATTTT
TRBJ1-2 | - | - | TRBV7-3 | CASSFRDGAHTF | TGTGCCAGCAGCTTCCGGGACGGAGCTCACACCTTC
TRBJ2-7 | TRBD1 | - | TRBV25-1 | CASSGQGTPYEQYF | TGTGCCAGCAGTGGACAGGGGACACCTTACGAGCAGTACTTC
TRBJ2-6 | - | - | TRBV7-2 | CASSLQELRSGANVLTF | TGTGCCAGCAGCCTACAGGAACTCCGATCTGGGGCCAACGTCCTGACTTTC
TRBJ2-3 | TRBD1 | once | TRBV5-4 | CASSLGQGAPGTDTQYF | TGTGCCAGCAGCCTCGGACAGGGGGCACCTGGCACAGATACGCAGTATTTT
TRBJ2-5 | - | many | TRBV11-2 | CASSPATPQETQYF | TGTGCCAGCAGTCCAGCCACACCCCAAGAGACCCAGTACTTC
TRBJ2-7 | - | - | TRBV29-1 | CSVLYRQSYEQYF | TGCAGCGTCCTATATAGACAGTCCTACGAGCAGTACTTC
TRBJ2-5 | TRBD2 | few | TRBV20-1 | CSALGLAGVETQYF | TGCAGTGCTCTCGGACTAGCGGGAGTGGAGACCCAGTACTTC
TRBJ2-2 | - | many | TRBV6-2/TRBV6-3 | CASNRLDGELFF | TGTGCCAGCAACAGACTTGACGGGGAGCTGTTTTTT
TRBJ1-1 | - | - | TRBV7-3 | CAGSLGPGEGTEAFF | TGTGCCGGCAGCTTAGGGCCAGGGGAGGGGACTGAAGCTTTCTTT
TRBJ2-7 | TRBD1 | - | TRBV12-3/TRBV12-4 | CASRPGQGIYEQYF | TGTGCCAGCAGACCGGGACAGGGGATCTACGAGCAGTACTTC
TRBJ1-1 | TRBD1 | few | TRBV9 | CASSKTGGALSTEAFF | TGTGCCAGCAGCAAAACAGGGGGCGCGTTGTCCACTGAAGCTTTCTTT
TRBJ1-1 | TRBD1 | - | TRBV5-1 | CASSLEQGGTEAFF | TGCGCCAGCAGCTTAGAACAGGGGGGTACTGAAGCTTTCTTT
TRBJ2-1 | - | many | TRBV7-2 | CASRSPGTNYNEQFF | TGTGCCAGCAGGTCGCCCGGGACAAATTACAATGAGCAGTTCTTC
TRBJ1-3 | - | many | TRBV7-2 | CASGQNRVFSGNTIYF | TGTGCCAGCGGCCAAAACAGGGTTTTCTCTGGAAACACCATATATTTT
TRBJ2-5 | - | few | TRBV5-6 | CASSLDWQETQYF | TGTGCCAGCAGCTTGGACTGGCAAGAGACCCAGTACTTC
TRBJ2-1 | TRBD2 | - | TRBV9 | CASSDSPGLAEEQFF | TGTGCCAGCAGCGATTCACCGGGACTAGCTGAGGAGCAGTTCTTC
TRBJ2-5 | TRBD1 | few | TRBV7-8 | CASSPGQGHQETQYF | TGTGCCAGCAGCCCGGGACAGGGGCACCAAGAGACCCAGTACTTC
TRBJ1-1 | - | - | TRBV25-1 | CASSERRTDLLPTEAFF | TGTGCCAGCAGTGAAAGGCGGACAGACCTTTTACCGACTGAAGCTTTCTTT
TRBJ2-5 | - | - | TRBV7-2 | CASSLRGEGETQYF | TGTGCCAGCAGCCTAAGGGGGGAAGGAGAGACCCAGTACTTC
TRBJ2-2 | - | - | TRBV12-5 | CASAGNTGELFF | TGTGCTAGTGCCGGCAACACCGGGGAGCTGTTTTTT